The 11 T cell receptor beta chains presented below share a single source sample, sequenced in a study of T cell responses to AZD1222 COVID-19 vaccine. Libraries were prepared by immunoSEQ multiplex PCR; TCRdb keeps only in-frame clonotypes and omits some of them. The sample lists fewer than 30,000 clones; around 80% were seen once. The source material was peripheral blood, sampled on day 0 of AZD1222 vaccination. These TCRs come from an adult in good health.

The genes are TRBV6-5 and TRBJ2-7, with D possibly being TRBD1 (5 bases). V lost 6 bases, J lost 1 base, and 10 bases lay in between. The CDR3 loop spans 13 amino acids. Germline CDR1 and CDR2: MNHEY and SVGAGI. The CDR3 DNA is TGTGCCAGCAGACCAGGGCAATCCTACGAGCAGTACTTC. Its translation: CASRPGQSYEQYF.

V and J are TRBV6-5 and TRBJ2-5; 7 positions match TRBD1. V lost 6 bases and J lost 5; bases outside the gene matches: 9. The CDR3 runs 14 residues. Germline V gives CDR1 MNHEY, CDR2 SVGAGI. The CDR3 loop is CASRSGGLGETQYF. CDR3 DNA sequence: TGTGCCAGCAGGTCAGGGGGATTGGGTGAGACCCAGTACTTC.

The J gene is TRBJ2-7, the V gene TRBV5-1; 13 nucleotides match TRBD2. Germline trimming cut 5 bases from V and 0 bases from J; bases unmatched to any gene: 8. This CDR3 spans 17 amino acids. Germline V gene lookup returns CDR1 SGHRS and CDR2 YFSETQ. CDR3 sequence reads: CASSRLAGGPSSYEQYF. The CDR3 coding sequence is TGCGCCAGCAGTCGACTAGCGGGGGGCCCGAGCTCCTACGAGCAGTACTTC.

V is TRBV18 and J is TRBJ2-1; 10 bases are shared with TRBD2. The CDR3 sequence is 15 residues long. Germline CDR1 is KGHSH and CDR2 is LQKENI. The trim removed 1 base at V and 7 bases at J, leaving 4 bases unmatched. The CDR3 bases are TGTGCCAGCTCACCACAGCGGGAGGGCCTTAATGAGCAGTTCTTC. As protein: CASSPQREGLNEQFF.

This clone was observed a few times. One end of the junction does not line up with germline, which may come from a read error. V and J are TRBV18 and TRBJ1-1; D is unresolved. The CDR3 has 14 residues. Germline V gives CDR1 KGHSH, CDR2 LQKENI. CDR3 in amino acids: CASSPQAAEQQRAF. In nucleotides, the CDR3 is TGTGCCAGCTCACCACAAGCGGCTGAACAGCAGCGCGCCTTT.

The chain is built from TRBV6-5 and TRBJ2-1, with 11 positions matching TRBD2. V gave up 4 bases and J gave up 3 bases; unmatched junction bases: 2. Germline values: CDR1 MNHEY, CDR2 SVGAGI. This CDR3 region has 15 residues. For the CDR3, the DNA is TGTGCCAGCAGTTCCGGGACTAGCGGCTACAATGAGCAGTTCTTC. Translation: CASSSGTSGYNEQFF.

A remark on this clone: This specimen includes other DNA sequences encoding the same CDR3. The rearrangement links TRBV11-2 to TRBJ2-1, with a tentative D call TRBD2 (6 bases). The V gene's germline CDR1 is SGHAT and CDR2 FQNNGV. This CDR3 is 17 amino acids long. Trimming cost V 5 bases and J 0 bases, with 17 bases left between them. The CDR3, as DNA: TGTGCCAGCAGCCCGCGGGGCGGTTTAAGCTCCTACAATGAGCAGTTCTTC. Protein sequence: CASSPRGGLSSYNEQFF.

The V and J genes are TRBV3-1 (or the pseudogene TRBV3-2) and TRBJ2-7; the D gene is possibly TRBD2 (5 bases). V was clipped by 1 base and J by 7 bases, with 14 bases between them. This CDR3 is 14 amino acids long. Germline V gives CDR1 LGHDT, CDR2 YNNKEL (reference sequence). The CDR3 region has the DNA TGTGCCAGCAGCCAAGTTTTGCCGGGGTGTGAGCAGTACGTC. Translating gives CASSQVLPGCEQYV.

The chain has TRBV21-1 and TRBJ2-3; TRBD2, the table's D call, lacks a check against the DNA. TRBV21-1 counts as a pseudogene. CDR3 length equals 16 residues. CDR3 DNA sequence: TGTGCCAGCAGCAAAGTGACTAGCCCTCACACAGATACGCAGTATTTT. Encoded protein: CASSKVTSPHTDTQYF.

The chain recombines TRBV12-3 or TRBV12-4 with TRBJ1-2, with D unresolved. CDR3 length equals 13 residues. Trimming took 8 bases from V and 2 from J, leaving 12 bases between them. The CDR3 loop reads CASLLERNYGYTF. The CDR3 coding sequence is TGTGCCAGCCTATTGGAACGGAACTATGGCTACACCTTC.

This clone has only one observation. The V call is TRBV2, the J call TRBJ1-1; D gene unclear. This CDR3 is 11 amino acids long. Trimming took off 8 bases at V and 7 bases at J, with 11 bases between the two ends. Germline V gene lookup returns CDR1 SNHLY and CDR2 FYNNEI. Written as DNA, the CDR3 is TGTGCCAGCGACCCTGGGAGTGAAGCTTTCTTT. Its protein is CASDPGSEAFF.